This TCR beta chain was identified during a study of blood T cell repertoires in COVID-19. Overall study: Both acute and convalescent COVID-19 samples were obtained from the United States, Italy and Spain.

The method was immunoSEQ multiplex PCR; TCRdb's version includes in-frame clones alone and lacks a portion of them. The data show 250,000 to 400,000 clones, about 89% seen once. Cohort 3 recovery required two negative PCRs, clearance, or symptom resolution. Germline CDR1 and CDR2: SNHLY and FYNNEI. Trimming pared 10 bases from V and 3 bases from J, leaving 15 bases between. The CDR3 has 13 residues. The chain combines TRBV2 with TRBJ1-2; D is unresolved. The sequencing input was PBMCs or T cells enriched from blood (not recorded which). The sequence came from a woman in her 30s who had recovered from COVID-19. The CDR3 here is CATRGQAHYGYTF. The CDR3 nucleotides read TGTGCCACCCGTGGGCAGGCACACTATGGCTACACCTTC.